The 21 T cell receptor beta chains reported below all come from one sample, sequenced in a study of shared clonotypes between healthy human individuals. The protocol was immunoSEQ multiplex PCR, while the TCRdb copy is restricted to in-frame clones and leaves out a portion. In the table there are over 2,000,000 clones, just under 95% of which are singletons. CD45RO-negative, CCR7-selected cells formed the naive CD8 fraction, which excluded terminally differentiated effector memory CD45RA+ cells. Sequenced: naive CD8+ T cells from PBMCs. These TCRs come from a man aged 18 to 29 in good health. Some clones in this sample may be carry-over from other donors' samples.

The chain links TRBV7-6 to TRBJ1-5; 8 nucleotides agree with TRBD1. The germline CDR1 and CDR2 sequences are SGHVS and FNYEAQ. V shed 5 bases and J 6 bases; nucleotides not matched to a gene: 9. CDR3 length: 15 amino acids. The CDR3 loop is CASSPRQGQGQPQHF. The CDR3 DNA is TGTGCCAGCAGCCCACGACAGGGGCAGGGTCAGCCCCAGCATTTT.

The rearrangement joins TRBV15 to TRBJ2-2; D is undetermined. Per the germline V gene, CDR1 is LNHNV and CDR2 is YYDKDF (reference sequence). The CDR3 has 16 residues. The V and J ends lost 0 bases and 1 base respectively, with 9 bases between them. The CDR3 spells CATSRDVGMNTGELFF. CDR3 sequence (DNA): TGTGCCACCAGCAGAGATGTTGGGATGAACACCGGGGAGCTGTTTTTT.

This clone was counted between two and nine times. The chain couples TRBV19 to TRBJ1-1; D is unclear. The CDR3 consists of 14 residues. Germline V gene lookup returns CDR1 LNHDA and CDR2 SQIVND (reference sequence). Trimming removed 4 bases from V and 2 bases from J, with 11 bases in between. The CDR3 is CASSTFDLNTEAFF. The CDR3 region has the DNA TGTGCCAGTAGTACATTTGACTTAAACACTGAAGCTTTCTTT. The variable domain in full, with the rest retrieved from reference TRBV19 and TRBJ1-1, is DGGITQSPKYLFRKEGQNVTLSCEQNLNHDAMYWYRQDPGQGLRLIYYSQIVNDFQKGDIAEGYSVSREKKESFPLTVTSAQKNPTAFYLCASSTFDLNTEAFFGQGTRLTVV.

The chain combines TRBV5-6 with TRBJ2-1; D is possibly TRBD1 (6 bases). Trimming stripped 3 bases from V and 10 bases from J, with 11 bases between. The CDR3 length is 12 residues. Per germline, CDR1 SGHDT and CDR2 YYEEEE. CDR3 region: CASSWVQGEQFF. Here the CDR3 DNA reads TGTGCCAGCAGCTGGGTACAGGGCGAGCAGTTCTTC.

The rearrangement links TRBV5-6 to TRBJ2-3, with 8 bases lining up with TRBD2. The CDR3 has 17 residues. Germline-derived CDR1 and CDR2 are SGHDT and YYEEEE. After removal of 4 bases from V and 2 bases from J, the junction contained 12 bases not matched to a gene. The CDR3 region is CASSPRGVAGPTDTQYF. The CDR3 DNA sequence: TGTGCCAGCAGCCCTCGGGGAGTAGCGGGGCCCACAGATACGCAGTATTTT.

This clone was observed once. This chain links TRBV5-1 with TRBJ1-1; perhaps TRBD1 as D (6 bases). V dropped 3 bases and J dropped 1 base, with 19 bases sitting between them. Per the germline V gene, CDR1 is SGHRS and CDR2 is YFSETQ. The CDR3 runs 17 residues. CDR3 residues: CASSWGVRGRPNTEAFF. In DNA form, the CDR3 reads TGCGCCAGCAGCTGGGGAGTCAGGGGTCGACCGAACACTGAAGCTTTCTTT.

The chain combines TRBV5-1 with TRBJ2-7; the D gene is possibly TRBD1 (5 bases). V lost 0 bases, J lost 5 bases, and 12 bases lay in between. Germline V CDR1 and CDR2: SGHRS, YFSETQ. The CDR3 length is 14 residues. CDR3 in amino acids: CASSLVGRADEQYF. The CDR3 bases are TGCGCCAGCAGCTTGGTCGGCAGGGCTGACGAGCAGTACTTC.

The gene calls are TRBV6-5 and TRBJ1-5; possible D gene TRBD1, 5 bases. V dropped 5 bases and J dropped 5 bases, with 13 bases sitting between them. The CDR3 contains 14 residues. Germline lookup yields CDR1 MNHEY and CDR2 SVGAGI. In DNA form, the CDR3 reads TGTGCCAGCAGTCAGGCGGGGGACCATCAGCCCCAGCATTTT. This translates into CASSQAGDHQPQHF.

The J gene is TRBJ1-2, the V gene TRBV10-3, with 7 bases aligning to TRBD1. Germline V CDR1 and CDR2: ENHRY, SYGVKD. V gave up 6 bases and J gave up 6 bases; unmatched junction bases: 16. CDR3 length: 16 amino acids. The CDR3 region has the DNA TGTGCCATCAGCAGCCAATCTTGGGACAGCCCCGATGGCTACACCTTC. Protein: CAISSQSWDSPDGYTF.

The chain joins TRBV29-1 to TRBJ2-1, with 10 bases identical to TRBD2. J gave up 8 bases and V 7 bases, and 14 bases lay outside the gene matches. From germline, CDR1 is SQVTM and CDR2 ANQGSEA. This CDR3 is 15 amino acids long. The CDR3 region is CSASRGSGRVDEQFF. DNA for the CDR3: TGCAGCGCCTCGAGAGGGAGCGGGAGGGTTGATGAGCAGTTCTTC.

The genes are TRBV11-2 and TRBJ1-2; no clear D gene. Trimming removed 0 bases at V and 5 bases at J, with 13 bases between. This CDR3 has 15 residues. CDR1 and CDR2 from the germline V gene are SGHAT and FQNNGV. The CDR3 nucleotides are TGTGCCAGCAGCTTAGAGATGGGAGGAGGTTATGGCTACACCTTC. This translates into CASSLEMGGGYGYTF.

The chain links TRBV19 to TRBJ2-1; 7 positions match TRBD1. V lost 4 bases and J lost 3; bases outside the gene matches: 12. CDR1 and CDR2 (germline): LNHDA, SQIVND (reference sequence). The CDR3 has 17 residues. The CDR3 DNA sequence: TGTGCCAGTAGTACCCGGACAGGCCAAGGCGGCTACAATGAGCAGTTCTTC. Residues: CASSTRTGQGGYNEQFF. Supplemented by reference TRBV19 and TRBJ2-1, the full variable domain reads DGGITQSPKYLFRKEGQNVTLSCEQNLNHDAMYWYRQDPGQGLRLIYYSQIVNDFQKGDIAEGYSVSREKKESFPLTVTSAQKNPTAFYLCASSTRTGQGGYNEQFFGPGTRLTVL.

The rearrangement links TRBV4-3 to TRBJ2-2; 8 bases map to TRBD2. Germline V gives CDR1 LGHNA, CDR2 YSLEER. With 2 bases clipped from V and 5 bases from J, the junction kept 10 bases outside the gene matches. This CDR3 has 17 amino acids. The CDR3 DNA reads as TGCGCCAGCAGCCAAAGCGGCGCGGGAGGAGGTACCGGGGAGCTGTTTTTT. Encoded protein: CASSQSGAGGGTGELFF.

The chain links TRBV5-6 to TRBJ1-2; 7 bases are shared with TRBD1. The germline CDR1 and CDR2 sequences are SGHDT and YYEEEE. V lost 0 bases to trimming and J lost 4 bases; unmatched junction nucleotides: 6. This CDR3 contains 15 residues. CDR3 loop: CASSLGAGGIYGYTF. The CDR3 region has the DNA TGTGCCAGCAGCTTGGGGGCAGGGGGTATCTATGGCTACACCTTC.

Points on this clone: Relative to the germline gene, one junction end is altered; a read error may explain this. The DNA for the CDR3 is TGTGCCAGCGGCTTCGGGACAGGGGCGGCCGAGCAGTACTTC. The encoded protein is CASGFGTGAAEQYF. The chain employs TRBV5-6 and TRBJ2-7; TRBD1 matches at 10 bases. Germline CDR1 reads SGHDT; CDR2 reads YYEEEE. The CDR3 has 14 amino acids.

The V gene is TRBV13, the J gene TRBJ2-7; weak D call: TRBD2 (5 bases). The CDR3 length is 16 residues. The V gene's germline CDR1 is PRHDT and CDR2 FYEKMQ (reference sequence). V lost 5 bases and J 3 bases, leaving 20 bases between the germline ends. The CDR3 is CASSTRGASSNYEQYF. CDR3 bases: TGTGCCAGCAGCACCCGAGGTGCTAGCAGTAACTACGAGCAGTACTTC.

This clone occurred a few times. CDR3 amino acids: CASSPRENTEAFF. CDR3 coding DNA: TGTGCCAGCAGCCCCCGCGAGAACACTGAAGCTTTCTTT. The chain carries TRBV7-3 and TRBJ1-1; D call uncertain. The germline V and J ends were trimmed by 5 bases and 1 base, with 8 bases remaining between them. CDR1 is SGHTA, CDR2 FQGTGA, per germline. The length of the CDR3 is 13 residues.

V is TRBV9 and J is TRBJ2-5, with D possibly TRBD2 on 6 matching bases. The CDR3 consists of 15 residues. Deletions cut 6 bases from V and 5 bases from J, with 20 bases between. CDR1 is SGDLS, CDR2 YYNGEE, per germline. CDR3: CASTQSGLIGETQYF. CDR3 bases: TGTGCCAGCACCCAGAGCGGGTTGATCGGGGAGACCCAGTACTTC. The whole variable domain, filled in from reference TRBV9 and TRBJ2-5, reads DSGVTQTPKHLITATGQRVTLRCSPRSGDLSVYWYQQSLDQGLQFLIQYYNGEERAKGNILERFSAQQFPDLHSELNLSSLELGDSALYFCASTQSGLIGETQYFGPGTRLLVL.

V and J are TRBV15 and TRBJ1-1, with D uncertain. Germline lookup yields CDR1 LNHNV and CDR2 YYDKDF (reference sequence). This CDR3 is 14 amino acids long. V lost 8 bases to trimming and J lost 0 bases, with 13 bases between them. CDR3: CATAPGHMNTEAFF. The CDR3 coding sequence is TGTGCCACCGCCCCCGGCCACATGAACACTGAAGCTTTCTTT.

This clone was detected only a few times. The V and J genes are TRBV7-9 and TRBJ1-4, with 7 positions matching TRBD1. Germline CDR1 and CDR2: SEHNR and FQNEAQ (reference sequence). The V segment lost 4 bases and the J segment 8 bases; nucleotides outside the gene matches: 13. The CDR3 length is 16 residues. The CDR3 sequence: CASSSVLQGVEEKLFF. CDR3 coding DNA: TGTGCCAGCAGCTCAGTTCTTCAGGGGGTAGAGGAAAAACTGTTTTTT.

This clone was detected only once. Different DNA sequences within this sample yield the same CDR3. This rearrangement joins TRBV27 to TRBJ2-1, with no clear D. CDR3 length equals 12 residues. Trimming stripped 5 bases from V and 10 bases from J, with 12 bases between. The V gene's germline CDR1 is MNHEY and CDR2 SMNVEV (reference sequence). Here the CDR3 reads CASSTGLGEQFF. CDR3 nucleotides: TGTGCCAGCAGTACCGGGTTAGGCGAGCAGTTCTTC.